These 21 T cell receptor beta chains share one sample of origin, sequenced in a study of cytomegalovirus exposure and HLA in healthy donors. PCR involved 60 Vbeta and 13 Jbeta primers. Repertoires were generated with immunoSEQ multiplex PCR, while TCRdb's copy carries only in-frame clones and drops some. The profile shows some 120,000 clones, about three quarters of them singletons. The sequencing sample was made of PBMCs. These receptors were taken from a human donor in good health.

V gene TRBV19 combines with J gene TRBJ2-7, with TRBD1 identical over 8 bases. The V gene's germline CDR1 is LNHDA and CDR2 SQIVND (reference sequence). Trimming at V came to 4 bases and at J to 0 bases, leaving 11 bases not matched to a gene. The CDR3 totals 17 residues. CDR3 DNA: TGTGCCAGTAGTACCAGACGGGACAGGCGACGCTCCTACGAGCAGTACTTC. It yields the protein CASSTRRDRRRSYEQYF.

This clone was observed once. The junction shows a germline mismatch at one end, possibly a read error. J is TRBJ1-2 and V is TRBV29-1, with unresolved D. CDR1 and CDR2 (germline): SQVTM, ANQGSEA. The CDR3 consists of 11 residues. As DNA, the CDR3 is TGCAGCGTCCCCAAAGGAGGCGCTCCCGCCTTC. This encodes CSVPKGGAPAF.

The chain is built from TRBV14 and TRBJ1-2, with D tentatively TRBD1 (5 bases). Germline V CDR1 and CDR2: SGHDN, FVKESK. This CDR3 contains 14 residues. Trimming stripped 0 bases from V and 8 bases from J, with 13 bases between. The CDR3 DNA sequence: TGTGCCAGCAGCCAAGAGATGGAGGGGCGAGGCTACACCTTC. This gives the protein CASSQEMEGRGYTF. The full variable domain, in which reference TRBV14 and TRBJ1-2 provide the parts outside the CDR3, is EAGVTQFPSHSVIEKGQTVTLRCDPISGHDNLYWYRRVMGKEIKFLLHFVKESKQDESGMPNNRFLAERTGGTYSTLKVQPAELEDSGVYFCASSQEMEGRGYTFGSGTRLTVV.

This clone was seen just once. The chain joins TRBV19 to TRBJ1-1; D is ambiguous. Germline CDR1 reads LNHDA; CDR2 reads SQIVND (reference sequence). This CDR3 contains 15 residues. The V gene lost 5 bases and the J gene lost 3 bases, with 16 bases spanning the gap. The CDR3 sequence is CASSVIEGWDTEAFF. CDR3 bases: TGTGCCAGTAGTGTAATCGAGGGATGGGACACTGAAGCTTTCTTT.

This sequence joins TRBV14 and TRBJ2-1, with TRBD2 matching over 7 bases. This CDR3 is built from 16 residues. Unmatched junction bases numbered 7, after V lost 5 bases and J lost 0 bases. Germline V CDR1 and CDR2: SGHDN, FVKESK. This CDR3 reads CASSGPGLPSYNEQFF. For the CDR3, the DNA is TGTGCCAGCAGCGGACCGGGACTACCCTCCTACAATGAGCAGTTCTTC.

The chain links TRBV28 to TRBJ2-7; 7 bases fit TRBD1. The V gene end was trimmed by 2 bases and the J gene end by 2 bases; junction bases not matched to a gene: 3. The CDR3 covers 14 residues. Germline CDR1 is MDHEN and CDR2 is SYDVKM. The CDR3 reads CASSLGQDPYEQYF. The CDR3 DNA is TGTGCCAGCAGTTTAGGACAGGACCCCTACGAGCAGTACTTC.

V is TRBV28 and J is TRBJ2-3; TRBD1 might be the D (6 bases). Germline V CDR1 and CDR2: MDHEN, SYDVKM. The CDR3 extends over 18 amino acids. The ends were cut back, 3 bases at V and 0 bases at J, with 19 bases in the middle. CDR3 sequence: CASSFGLGTPSSTDTQYF. The DNA for the CDR3 is TGTGCCAGCAGTTTCGGTCTTGGGACACCTTCTAGCACAGATACGCAGTATTTT.

The sample holds a few counts of this clone. The chain has TRBV4-1 and TRBJ2-7; D might be TRBD2 (5 bases). Per germline, CDR1 MGHRA and CDR2 YSYEKL. The CDR3 is 14 residues long. Between the trimmed V and J ends, which lost 3 bases and 4 bases, there was a span of 13 bases. Here the CDR3 reads CASSHPAGRYEQYF. CDR3 DNA: TGCGCCAGCAGCCACCCGGCGGGCCGTTACGAGCAGTACTTC.

The chain recombines TRBV4-2 with TRBJ2-7; TRBD1 agrees at 8 bases. Germline V CDR1 and CDR2: LGHNA, YNFKEQ. V shed 0 bases and J 1 base; nucleotides not matched to a gene: 29. This CDR3 spans 24 amino acids. Written as DNA, the CDR3 is TGTGCCAGCAGCCAAGAGGCGGTGACAGGGGATTCTTCTTCTATCCCCACTCGGTCCTACGAGCAGTACTTC. It is translated as CASSQEAVTGDSSSIPTRSYEQYF.

This chain connects TRBV6-5 to TRBJ2-2; D perhaps matches TRBD1 (5 bases). Trimming stripped 3 bases from V and 5 bases from J, with 13 bases between. The CDR3 loop spans 15 amino acids. Germline V gives CDR1 MNHEY, CDR2 SVGAGI. CDR3 DNA: TGTGCCAGCAGTTATTCGCGACAGTTAACCGGGGAGCTGTTTTTT. Protein product: CASSYSRQLTGELFF.

The chain carries TRBV5-1 and TRBJ1-5; D uncertain. Trimming shortened V by 3 bases and J by 6 bases, and 10 bases separated the two germline ends. CDR1 SGHRS and CDR2 YFSETQ come from the germline V gene. CDR3 length: 13 amino acids. CDR3 residues: CASSSDSGQPQHF. CDR3 DNA: TGCGCCAGCAGCTCCGATTCGGGTCAGCCCCAGCATTTT.

This clone was recorded a few times. Distinct nucleotide sequences in the sample also encode this CDR3. This chain joins TRBV7-3 and TRBJ2-1; 7 bases line up with TRBD2. CDR1 and CDR2 from the germline V gene are SGHTA and FQGTGA. The CDR3 runs 14 residues. Trimming cost V 3 bases and J 4 bases; bases outside gene matches: 3. The DNA of the CDR3 is TGTGCCAGCAGCTTTGGGGGGGGATACAATGAGCAGTTCTTC. Its protein is CASSFGGGYNEQFF.

This rearrangement joins TRBV5-6 to TRBJ2-5; 8 bases line up with TRBD1. This CDR3 contains 12 residues. Germline CDR1 reads SGHDT; CDR2 reads YYEEEE. V gave up 3 bases and J gave up 5 bases; unmatched junction bases: 0. CDR3 residues: CASSWTGETQYF. The CDR3, as DNA: TGTGCCAGCAGCTGGACAGGGGAGACCCAGTACTTC.

The genes are TRBV2 and TRBJ1-2, with TRBD1 identical over 7 bases. CDR3 length: 13 amino acids. The ends lost 6 bases at V and 8 bases at J; junction bases unmatched: 9. Germline V CDR1 and CDR2: SNHLY, FYNNEI. CDR3 region: CASRLTGVGGYTF. The CDR3 bases are TGTGCCAGCAGGCTAACAGGGGTTGGCGGCTACACCTTC.

V gene TRBV5-4 combines with J gene TRBJ2-7; no clear D. This CDR3 is built from 15 residues. The V gene's germline CDR1 is SGHNT and CDR2 YYREEE (reference sequence). Trimming removed 1 base from V and 6 bases from J, with 17 bases in between. CDR3 DNA sequence: TGTGCCAGCAGCTTGATCTCTCCTACCCTCGGCGAGCAGTACTTC. Translating gives CASSLISPTLGEQYF.

The chain recombines TRBV4-1 with TRBJ2-5; 10 bases are a match to TRBD2. This CDR3 contains 16 residues. Germline V gives CDR1 MGHRA, CDR2 YSYEKL. V was clipped by 1 base and J by 2 bases; unmatched bases: 4. Here the CDR3 reads CASSQAVAGGQETQYF. The CDR3, as DNA: TGCGCCAGCAGCCAAGCCGTAGCGGGGGGACAAGAGACCCAGTACTTC.

This clone turned up a few times. J is TRBJ1-1 and V is TRBV19; 7 nucleotides match TRBD1. V gave up 5 bases and J gave up 2 bases; unmatched junction bases: 11. Germline CDR1 and CDR2: LNHDA and SQIVND (reference sequence). This CDR3 is 16 amino acids long. The DNA of the CDR3 is TGTGCCAGTAGTCCGAGCCGACAGGGACTTAACACTGAAGCTTTCTTT. Protein product: CASSPSRQGLNTEAFF.

V is TRBV28 and J is TRBJ2-7, with 8 bases identical to TRBD1. The CDR3 extends over 15 amino acids. The V and J ends lost 5 bases and 7 bases, in that order; junction bases with no gene match: 13. The germline CDR1 and CDR2 sequences are MDHEN and SYDVKM. CDR3 in DNA: TGTGCCAGCAGTGCATCAGGGGGCCGGACTGAGGAGCAGTACTTC. Amino acid sequence: CASSASGGRTEEQYF. Combining the CDR3 with reference TRBV28 and TRBJ2-7 gives the whole variable domain DVKVTQSSRYLVKRTGEKVFLECVQDMDHENMFWYRQDPGLGLRLIYFSYDVKMKEKGDIPEGYSVSREKKERFSLILESASTNQTSMYLCASSASGGRTEEQYFGPGTRLTVT.

The chain employs TRBV7-6 and TRBJ2-1, with 8 positions matching TRBD2. This CDR3 spans 15 amino acids. Germline V gene data show CDR1 as SGHVS and CDR2 as FNYEAQ. The junction had 7 bases not matched to a gene; V was cut back by 4 bases and J by 5 bases. CDR3 in DNA: TGTGCCAGCAGCTCCGCGGGGGGTATCCACAATGAGCAGTTCTTC. Protein: CASSSAGGIHNEQFF. Drawing the rest from reference TRBV7-6 and TRBJ2-1, the complete variable domain is GAGVSQSPRYKVTKRGQDVALRCDPISGHVSLYWYRQALGQGPEFLTYFNYEAQQDKSGLPNDRFSAERPEGSISTLTIQRTEQRDSAMYRCASSSAGGIHNEQFFGPGTRLTVL.

The chain couples TRBV2 to TRBJ1-1, with TRBD1 identical over 7 bases. The ends lost 6 bases at V and 1 base at J; junction bases unmatched: 2. The CDR3 covers 13 residues. Germline assignment: CDR1 SNHLY and CDR2 FYNNEI. The CDR3 DNA reads as TGTGCCAGCAGGGGGGACAGGAACACTGAAGCTTTCTTT. Translating it yields CASRGDRNTEAFF. Filled out from reference TRBV2 and TRBJ1-1, the complete variable domain reads EPEVTQTPSHQVTQMGQEVILRCVPISNHLYFYWYRQILGQKVEFLVSFYNNEISEKSEIFDDQFSVERPDGSNFTLKIRSTKLEDSAMYFCASRGDRNTEAFFGQGTRLTVV.

The chain couples TRBV9 to TRBJ1-3; perhaps TRBD1 as D (5 bases). Trimming left V 5 bases short and J 0 bases short, with 9 bases between. Germline V gives CDR1 SGDLS, CDR2 YYNGEE. CDR3 length: 14 residues. CDR3 sequence: CASSDDSSGNTIYF. The CDR3 region has the DNA TGTGCCAGCAGTGACGACAGCTCTGGAAACACCATATATTTT.